These T cell receptor beta chains were read from a single sample in a study of shared clonotypes between healthy human individuals. Profiled with immunoSEQ multiplex PCR; TCRdb holds only in-frame clones, not every one. Of about 550,000 clones in the sample, around 95% were seen once. Sequenced: naive CD8+ T cells sorted from blood. These receptors all stem from a woman in her thirties in good health. The CDR3 runs from the conserved cysteine through the conserved F or W. D genes are given only for firm matches. Rows may omit the clone size; those that give it use once, few, many or a size class.

TRBV28	-	TRBJ2-7	-	CASGAGSYEQYF	TGTGCCAGCGGTGCCGGCTCCTACGAGCAGTACTTC
TRBV4-1	-	TRBJ2-7	-	CASSPPRPYEQYF	TGCGCCAGCAGCCCCCCCCGACCCTACGAGCAGTACTTC
TRBV7-9	TRBD2	TRBJ2-7	-	CASSPPGLAGDEQYF	TGTGCCAGCAGCCCCCCCGGACTAGCGGGAGACGAGCAGTACTTC
TRBV7-9	TRBD1	TRBJ1-5	-	CASSTTGQGKPQHF	TGTGCCAGCAGCACTACGGGACAGGGAAAGCCCCAGCATTTT
TRBV13	TRBD2	TRBJ2-3	-	CASSLGGEGRYTQYF	TGTGCCAGCAGCTTAGGCGGGGAGGGCCGGTATACGCAGTATTTT
TRBV5-8	-	TRBJ1-2	once	CASSLARPYGANYGYTF	TGTGCCAGCAGCTTGGCCAGGCCATATGGGGCTAACTATGGCTACACCTTC
TRBV27	TRBD2	TRBJ2-1	-	CASSLGTWGGDEQFF	TGTGCCAGCAGTTTAGGGACTTGGGGAGGGGATGAGCAGTTCTTC
TRBV4-1	-	TRBJ2-1	once	CASSQTHGRYNEQFF	TGCGCCAGCAGCCAAACACACGGCCGATACAATGAGCAGTTCTTC
TRBV2	-	TRBJ2-1	-	CASIEMGDEQFF	TGTGCCAGCATCGAGATGGGGGATGAGCAGTTCTTC
TRBV7-9	-	TRBJ1-2	-	CASSLEATSTF	TGTGCCAGCAGCTTAGAGGCGACCTCCACCTTC
TRBV19	TRBD1	TRBJ1-5	-	CASSNALQGPAGWPQHF	TGTGCCAGTAGTAACGCCTTACAGGGGCCAGCGGGTTGGCCCCAGCATTTT
TRBV28	TRBD1	TRBJ2-2	once	CASSLTGGTGELFF	TGTGCCAGCAGCCTCACAGGGGGCACCGGGGAGCTGTTTTTT
TRBV27	-	TRBJ1-5	once	CASRTGNNQPQHF	TGTGCCAGCAGGACCGGGAACAATCAGCCCCAGCATTTT
TRBV27	-	TRBJ1-2	-	CASSPSAGANYGYTF	TGTGCCAGCAGTCCAAGCGCAGGGGCCAACTATGGCTACACCTTC
TRBV28	-	TRBJ2-7	-	CASSSNYRVSYEQYF	TGTGCCAGCAGCAGTAATTACAGAGTTTCCTACGAGCAGTACTTC
TRBV27	-	TRBJ2-1	-	CASSLRVASYNEQFF	TGTGCCAGCAGTTTACGAGTAGCTTCCTACAATGAGCAGTTCTTC
TRBV14	-	TRBJ2-7	-	CASSPSRSEQYF	TGTGCCAGCTCCCCGTCCAGGTCCGAGCAGTACTTC
TRBV2	TRBD1	TRBJ2-1	-	CASRDPGQGSDEQFF	TGTGCCAGCAGGGATCCGGGACAGGGGTCGGATGAGCAGTTCTTC